These 23 T cell receptor beta chains were all obtained from the same sample, sequenced in a study of PD-L1 blockade in urothelial cancer. Time point of the sample: pretreatment peripheral blood. Sequencing used immunoSEQ multiplex PCR; TCRdb keeps in-frame clones, though not all of them. In the table there are 30,000 to 50,000 clones, roughly nine tenths of which are singletons. The specimen comprised PBMCs, sampled around atezolizumab (anti-PD-L1) treatment. Receptors originate from a woman aged 55 to 70 with urothelial cancer.

The chain joins TRBV5-1 to TRBJ2-4; D possibly corresponds to TRBD2 (5 bases). CDR3 length: 13 residues. The V gene's germline CDR1 is SGHRS and CDR2 YFSETQ. Trimming cost V 5 bases and J 8 bases, with 14 bases left between them. The DNA of the CDR3 is TGCGCCAGCAGTCACGATCTCGGGGACATTCAGTACTTC. Encoded protein: CASSHDLGDIQYF.

The CDR3 DNA reads TGTGCCAGCTCACCACAATTATCCGGGACAGCCATGGGGAGCTCTGGGGCCAACGTCCTGACTTTC. Translation: CASSPQLSGTAMGSSGANVLTF. The chain uses TRBV18 and TRBJ2-6, with 7 bases lining up with TRBD1. Per the germline V gene, CDR1 is KGHSH and CDR2 is LQKENI. V trimming: 1 base; J trimming: 0 bases; junction bases outside the gene matches: 18. The CDR3 runs to 22 residues.

This clone was seen only once. The chain uses TRBV2 and TRBJ2-4; 7 positions agree with TRBD1. J lost 6 bases, V lost 9 bases, and 5 bases had no gene match. Germline lookup yields CDR1 SNHLY and CDR2 FYNNEI. The CDR3 is made up of 12 amino acids. Written as DNA, the CDR3 is TGTGCCAGAGGGGGCTTGAGAAACATTCAGTACTTC. Translation: CARGGLRNIQYF.

Here the CDR3 reads CASGNRGSYNEQFF. The DNA for the CDR3 is TGTGCCAGCGGTAACAGGGGGTCCTACAATGAGCAGTTCTTC. The J gene is TRBJ2-1, the V gene TRBV6-5, with 8 bases fitting TRBD1. The CDR3 runs to 14 residues. V was clipped by 8 bases and J by 1 base; unmatched bases: 4. CDR1 and CDR2 from the germline V gene are MNHEY and SVGAGI.

The gene calls are TRBV2 and TRBJ2-7; 10 nucleotides line up with TRBD2. The V segment lost 6 bases and the J segment 1 base; nucleotides outside the gene matches: 0. The CDR3 totals 13 residues. Per the germline V gene, CDR1 is SNHLY and CDR2 is FYNNEI. This CDR3 reads CASRTSGSYEQYF. The CDR3 DNA is TGTGCCAGCAGGACTAGCGGGTCCTACGAGCAGTACTTC.

This rearrangement joins TRBV7-9 to TRBJ2-1; possibly TRBD2 for D (5 bases). V gave up 5 bases and J gave up 8 bases, with 16 bases separating them. Germline values: CDR1 SEHNR, CDR2 FQNEAQ (reference sequence). The CDR3 has 14 amino acids. Written as DNA, the CDR3 is TGTGCCAGCAGCGTAGGGAGCATGATGCATGAGCAGTTCTTC. Its translation is CASSVGSMMHEQFF.

This rearrangement joins TRBV2 to TRBJ2-1; 9 bases agree with TRBD2. The CDR3 runs 15 residues. CDR1 and CDR2 from the germline V gene are SNHLY and FYNNEI. V lost 6 bases, J lost 1 base, and 4 bases stayed unmatched. CDR3 amino acids: CASRPTSGSYNEQFF. The DNA for the CDR3 is TGTGCCAGCAGGCCGACTAGCGGTTCCTACAATGAGCAGTTCTTC.

V and J are TRBV28 and TRBJ2-2; 7 positions match TRBD1. CDR1 is MDHEN, CDR2 SYDVKM, per germline. V gave up 6 bases and J gave up 1 base; unmatched junction bases: 5. There are 15 residues in the CDR3. CDR3 sequence reads: CASSNRGRNTGELFF. The CDR3, as DNA: TGTGCCAGCAGCAACAGGGGTAGGAACACCGGGGAGCTGTTTTTT.

The chain is built from TRBV5-1 and TRBJ2-3; a possible D gene is TRBD2 (6 bases). CDR3 size: 14 residues. Trimming shortened V by 5 bases and J by 4 bases, and 14 bases separated the two germline ends. CDR1 SGHRS and CDR2 YFSETQ come from the germline V gene. The CDR3 coding sequence is TGCGCCAGCAGGACGAGCGGAGGGGCAGATACGCAGTATTTT. It translates to CASRTSGGADTQYF.

This clone was counted a single time. The gene calls are TRBV13 and TRBJ2-3; 9 nucleotides agree with TRBD2. This CDR3 has 19 amino acids. Germline trimming cut 2 bases from V and 3 bases from J; bases unmatched to any gene: 15. Germline CDR1 reads PRHDT; CDR2 reads FYEKMQ (reference sequence). The CDR3 sequence is CASSLRTGLAPLLTDTQYF. For the CDR3, the DNA is TGTGCCAGCAGCTTACGAACCGGACTAGCGCCATTACTAACAGATACGCAGTATTTT.

Only one count was recorded for this clone. CDR3 protein: CATSRDQQGPYEQYF. The DNA of the CDR3 is TGTGCCACCAGCAGAGACCAACAGGGGCCCTACGAGCAGTACTTC. The chain is built from TRBV15 and TRBJ2-7, with 7 bases identical to TRBD1. Germline assignment: CDR1 LNHNV and CDR2 YYDKDF (reference sequence). The CDR3 spans 15 residues. With 0 bases clipped from V and 2 bases from J, the junction kept 4 bases outside the gene matches. Full variable domain (rest looked up from reference TRBV15 and TRBJ2-7): DAMVIQNPRYQVTQFGKPVTLSCSQTLNHNVMYWYQQKSSQAPKLLFHYYDKDFNNEADTPDNFQSRRPNTSFCFLDIRSPGLGDTAMYLCATSRDQQGPYEQYFGPGTRLTVT.

The count of this clone is one. The J gene is TRBJ2-7, the V gene TRBV4-1; 9 nucleotides align to TRBD2. V shed 4 bases, J shed 0 bases, and the junction held 1 base outside the gene matches. Per the germline V gene, CDR1 is MGHRA and CDR2 is YSYEKL. This CDR3 is built from 14 residues. CDR3 bases: TGCGCCAGCAGCCGACTAGCGGACTCCTACGAGCAGTACTTC. Amino acids: CASSRLADSYEQYF.

This chain links TRBV5-6 with TRBJ1-1; 12 nucleotides line up with TRBD1. V was clipped by 3 bases and J by 1 base; unmatched bases: 7. This CDR3 contains 17 residues. Germline V gene sequence: CDR1 SGHDT, CDR2 YYEEEE. The CDR3 DNA sequence: TGTGCCAGCAGCTCCCGGGACAGGGGGCAGACGAACACTGAAGCTTTCTTT. Amino acid sequence: CASSSRDRGQTNTEAFF. Complete variable domain (other parts from reference TRBV5-6 and TRBJ1-1): DAGVTQSPTHLIKTRGQQVTLRCSPKSGHDTVSWYQQALGQGPQFIFQYYEEEERQRGNFPDRFSGHQFPNYSSELNVNALLLGDSALYLCASSSRDRGQTNTEAFFGQGTRLTVV.

The chain carries TRBV25-1 and TRBJ1-2; weak D call: TRBD1 (5 bases). Germline V gene lookup returns CDR1 MGHDK and CDR2 SYGVNS. Trimming left V 7 bases short and J 2 bases short, with 11 bases between. The CDR3 length is 13 residues. For the CDR3, the DNA is TGTGCCAGCACTGGGGCCCCAAACTATGGCTACACCTTC. Protein sequence: CASTGAPNYGYTF.

V gene TRBV7-3 combines with J gene TRBJ1-2; 8 bases agree with TRBD1. CDR1 SGHTA and CDR2 FQGTGA come from the germline V gene. The CDR3 sequence is 14 residues long. The junction had 6 bases not matched to a gene; V was cut back by 5 bases and J by 4 bases. The CDR3 sequence: CASSVDRGGYGYTF. The CDR3 nucleotides are TGTGCCAGCAGCGTCGACAGGGGAGGCTATGGCTACACCTTC.

This clone has only a few counts. The chain links TRBV4-1 to TRBJ2-1, with D tentatively TRBD2 (6 bases). Trimming removed 0 bases at V and 4 bases at J, with 13 bases between. CDR1 and CDR2 from the germline V gene are MGHRA and YSYEKL. This CDR3 is built from 16 residues. The DNA of the CDR3 is TGCGCCAGCAGCCAAGAGAGGCGGGGTTCATACAATGAGCAGTTCTTC. It is translated as CASSQERRGSYNEQFF.

This rearrangement joins TRBV28 to TRBJ2-2, with TRBD1 matching 7 bases. Germline V gene sequence: CDR1 MDHEN, CDR2 SYDVKM. The ends lost 3 bases at V and 4 bases at J; junction bases unmatched: 14. The CDR3 is made up of 18 amino acids. The CDR3 DNA is TGTGCCAGCAGTTTCTTTTCGCGTGGACAGGTGGGCACCGGGGAGCTGTTTTTT. Translation: CASSFFSRGQVGTGELFF.

The J gene is TRBJ2-3, the V gene TRBV5-1, with D perhaps matching TRBD1 (6 bases). The CDR3 is 17 amino acids. Germline V CDR1 and CDR2: SGHRS, YFSETQ. The V end was cut by 5 bases, the J end by 0 bases, with 19 bases between. In nucleotides, the CDR3 is TGCGCCAGCAGTCGACAACAGGGTCCCTCTAGCACAGATACGCAGTATTTT. Protein: CASSRQQGPSSTDTQYF.

V is TRBV7-9 and J is TRBJ2-7; possible D gene TRBD2, 6 bases. This CDR3 has 14 residues. Germline CDR1 SEHNR, CDR2 FQNEAQ (reference sequence). V was shortened by 7 bases and J by 3 bases, with 16 bases between the two germline ends. Here the CDR3 DNA reads TGTGCCAGCAACCCCAGCGGGCACCGCTACGAGCAGTACTTC. It specifies CASNPSGHRYEQYF.

The V and J genes are TRBV10-3 and TRBJ2-3; 8 bases line up with TRBD2. Trimming at V came to 4 bases and at J to 1 base, leaving 7 bases not matched to a gene. Germline V lookup: CDR1 ENHRY, CDR2 SYGVKD. The CDR3 has 16 amino acids. CDR3 in amino acids: CAISGQAGAGTDTQYF. CDR3 DNA: TGTGCCATCAGTGGCCAAGCGGGAGCGGGCACAGATACGCAGTATTTT.

V is TRBV10-1 and J is TRBJ2-2; 8 nucleotides agree with TRBD1. The CDR3 totals 19 residues. Germline CDR1 WNHNN, CDR2 SYGVQD (reference sequence). V lost 3 bases and J lost 1; bases outside the gene matches: 13. The CDR3 sequence is CASSEAADRGILNTGELFF. DNA for the CDR3: TGCGCCAGCAGTGAAGCGGCTGACAGGGGAATATTGAACACCGGGGAGCTGTTTTTT.

This sequence joins TRBV15 and TRBJ2-2, with D maybe TRBD2 (6 bases). This CDR3 region has 13 residues. The V end lost 3 bases, the J end lost 9 bases, and 11 bases lay between the germline ends. Germline V lookup: CDR1 LNHNV, CDR2 YYDKDF (reference sequence). The chain's CDR3 is CATSRREERELFF. In DNA form, the CDR3 reads TGTGCCACCAGCAGGAGGGAGGAGCGGGAGCTGTTTTTT. Using reference TRBV15 and TRBJ2-2 for the parts outside the CDR3, the full variable domain is DAMVIQNPRYQVTQFGKPVTLSCSQTLNHNVMYWYQQKSSQAPKLLFHYYDKDFNNEADTPDNFQSRRPNTSFCFLDIRSPGLGDTAMYLCATSRREERELFFGEGSRLTVL.

The rearrangement links TRBV10-3 to TRBJ2-5; D unclear. This CDR3 contains 15 residues. Germline V lookup: CDR1 ENHRY, CDR2 SYGVKD. Trimming stripped 5 bases from V and 5 bases from J, with 18 bases between. For the CDR3, the DNA is TGTGCCATCAGTTCCGGCGGCATACCGAGGGAGACCCAGTACTTC. Its translation: CAISSGGIPRETQYF.